This paragraph covers one T cell receptor (beta chain) sequence. Its matching antigen is unknown. These data originate in a study of breast tumors, draining lymph nodes, adjacent tissues. The lymph nodes were axillary draining lymph nodes from breast cancer patients. Regarding the study as a whole: Compared with basal-like, luminal-like tumors shared significantly more repertoire with nontumor tissue.

From germline, CDR1 is SQVTM and CDR2 ANQGSEA. This CDR3 contains 22 residues. TCRdb independently ran MiXCR on the multiplex PCR reads; one entry per CDR3 protein. Among 190,000 or so distinct CDR3 sequences, approximately 31% were seen once, and the ten largest hold around 4.4%. Sequencing was carried out using axillary lymph node tissue. This sequence was found in a female donor with breast cancer. Some clones in this sample may be carry-over from other donors' samples. The chain carries TRBV29-1 and TRBJ2-2, with D possibly TRBD1 on 8 matching bases. The CDR3 DNA is TGCCAGCAGCCGCTCGCGATTTGGGGGGGGATCTTCAGGGGGCGCAACACCGGGGAGCTGTTTTTT. Its translation is CQQPLAIWGGIFRGRNTGELFF.